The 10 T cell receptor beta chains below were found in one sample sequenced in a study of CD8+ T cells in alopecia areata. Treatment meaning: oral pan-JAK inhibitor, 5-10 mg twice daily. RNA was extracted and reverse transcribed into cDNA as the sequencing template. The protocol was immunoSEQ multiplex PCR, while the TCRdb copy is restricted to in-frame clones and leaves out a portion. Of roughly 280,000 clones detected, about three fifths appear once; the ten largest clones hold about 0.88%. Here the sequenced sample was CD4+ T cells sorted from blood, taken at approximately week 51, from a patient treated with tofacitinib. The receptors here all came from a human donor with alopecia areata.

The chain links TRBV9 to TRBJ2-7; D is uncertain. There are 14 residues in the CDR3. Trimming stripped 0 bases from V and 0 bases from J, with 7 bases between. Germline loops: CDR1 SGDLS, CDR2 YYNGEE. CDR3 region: CASSVEAVSYEQYF. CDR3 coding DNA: TGTGCCAGCAGCGTAGAGGCAGTCTCCTACGAGCAGTACTTC.

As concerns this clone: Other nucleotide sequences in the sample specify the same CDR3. The CDR3 is CAWSVLGNQPQHF. Written as DNA, the CDR3 is TGTGCCTGGAGTGTATTGGGGAATCAGCCCCAGCATTTT. The rearrangement uses TRBV30 and TRBJ1-5; D is unclear. Trimming cost V 0 bases and J 4 bases, with 7 bases left between them. The CDR3 covers 13 residues. The germline V gene encodes CDR1 GTSNPN and CDR2 SVGIG (reference sequence).

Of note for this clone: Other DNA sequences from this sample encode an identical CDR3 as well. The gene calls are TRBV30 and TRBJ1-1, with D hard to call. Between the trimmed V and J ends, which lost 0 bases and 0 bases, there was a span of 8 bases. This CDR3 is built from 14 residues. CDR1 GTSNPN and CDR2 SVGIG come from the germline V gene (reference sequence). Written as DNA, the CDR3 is TGTGCCTGGAGTGTGGGCCTTATGAACACTGAAGCTTTCTTT. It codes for CAWSVGLMNTEAFF.

CDR3 sequence reads: CASSFRLGTNTDTQYF. The CDR3 DNA sequence: TGTGCCAGCAGCTTTAGGTTGGGGACAAACACAGATACGCAGTATTTT. The genes are TRBV5-6 and TRBJ2-3, with a possible D match to TRBD1 (6 bases). Germline loops: CDR1 SGHDT, CDR2 YYEEEE. Trimming removed 2 bases from V and 2 bases from J, with 15 bases in between. The length of the CDR3 is 16 residues.

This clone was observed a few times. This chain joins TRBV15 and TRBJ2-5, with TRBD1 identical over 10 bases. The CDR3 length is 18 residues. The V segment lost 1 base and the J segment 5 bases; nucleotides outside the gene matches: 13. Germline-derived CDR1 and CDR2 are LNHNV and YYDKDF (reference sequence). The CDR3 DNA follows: TGTGCCACCAGCAGAGTAGGGTCCGGACAGGGGGACAGGGAGACCCAGTACTTC. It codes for CATSRVGSGQGDRETQYF.

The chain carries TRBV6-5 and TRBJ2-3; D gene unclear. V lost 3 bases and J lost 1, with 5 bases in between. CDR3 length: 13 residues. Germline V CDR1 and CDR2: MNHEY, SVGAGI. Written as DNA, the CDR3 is TGTGCCAGCAGTTATCAAGGCACAGATACGCAGTATTTT. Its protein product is CASSYQGTDTQYF.

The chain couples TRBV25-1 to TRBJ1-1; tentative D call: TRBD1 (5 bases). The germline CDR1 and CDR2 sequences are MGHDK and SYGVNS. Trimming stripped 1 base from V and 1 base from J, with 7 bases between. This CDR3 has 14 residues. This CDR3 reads CASSELGGNTEAFF. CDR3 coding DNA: TGTGCCAGCAGTGAATTGGGGGGGAACACTGAAGCTTTCTTT.

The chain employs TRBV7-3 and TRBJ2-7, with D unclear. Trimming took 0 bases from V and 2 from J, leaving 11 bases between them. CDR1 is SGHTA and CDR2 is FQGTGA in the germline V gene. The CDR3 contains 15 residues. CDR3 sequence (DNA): TGTGCCAGCAGCTTAACCCCGGCGGATCCCTACGAGCAGTACTTC. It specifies CASSLTPADPYEQYF.

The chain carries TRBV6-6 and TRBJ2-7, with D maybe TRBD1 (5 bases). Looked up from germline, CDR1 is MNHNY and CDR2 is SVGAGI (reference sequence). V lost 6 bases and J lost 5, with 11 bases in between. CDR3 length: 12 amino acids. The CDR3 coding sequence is TGTGCCAGCAGCAATCAGGGCCACGAGCAGTACTTC. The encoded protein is CASSNQGHEQYF.

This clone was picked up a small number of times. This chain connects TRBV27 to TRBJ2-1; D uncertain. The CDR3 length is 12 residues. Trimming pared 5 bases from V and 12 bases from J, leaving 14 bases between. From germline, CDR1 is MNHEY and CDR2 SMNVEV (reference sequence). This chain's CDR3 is CASSDSRSGQFF. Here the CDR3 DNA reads TGTGCCAGCAGTGACTCCCGTTCGGGGCAGTTCTTC.